This TCR beta chain was profiled in a study of radiation and T cells in renal cell carcinoma. Broader study findings: Baseline intratumoral clonotype presence is unknown without pretreatment biopsies.

Germline loops: CDR1 SQVTM, CDR2 ANQGSEA. The length of the CDR3 is 10 residues. Trimming took 7 bases from V and 6 from J, leaving 9 bases between them. Sequenced by immunoSEQ multiplex PCR; TCRdb stores in-frame clones only, minus some. The sample contains just under 80,000 clones, around 85% of which appear only once. Time point reported: blood 2 weeks post-SBRT. Stated treatment: 15 Gy SBRT to primary tumor, nephrectomy 4 weeks later. With respect to this clone: The antigen is unknown.

The sequences come from blood, collected from a patient whose treatment included radiotherapy and nephrectomy. This clonotype was obtained from a woman between 50 and 59 years old with renal cell carcinoma. This rearrangement joins TRBV29-1 to TRBJ1-2; D may be TRBD1 (5 bases). The CDR3 protein is CSARENGYTF. DNA for the CDR3: TGCAGCGCCAGGGAAAATGGCTACACCTTC. Complete variable domain (other parts from reference TRBV29-1 and TRBJ1-2): SAVISQKPSRDICQRGTSLTIQCQVDSQVTMMFWYRQQPGQSLTLIATANQGSEATYESGFVIDKFPISRPNLTFSTLTVSNMSPEDSSIYLCSARENGYTFGSGTRLTVV.